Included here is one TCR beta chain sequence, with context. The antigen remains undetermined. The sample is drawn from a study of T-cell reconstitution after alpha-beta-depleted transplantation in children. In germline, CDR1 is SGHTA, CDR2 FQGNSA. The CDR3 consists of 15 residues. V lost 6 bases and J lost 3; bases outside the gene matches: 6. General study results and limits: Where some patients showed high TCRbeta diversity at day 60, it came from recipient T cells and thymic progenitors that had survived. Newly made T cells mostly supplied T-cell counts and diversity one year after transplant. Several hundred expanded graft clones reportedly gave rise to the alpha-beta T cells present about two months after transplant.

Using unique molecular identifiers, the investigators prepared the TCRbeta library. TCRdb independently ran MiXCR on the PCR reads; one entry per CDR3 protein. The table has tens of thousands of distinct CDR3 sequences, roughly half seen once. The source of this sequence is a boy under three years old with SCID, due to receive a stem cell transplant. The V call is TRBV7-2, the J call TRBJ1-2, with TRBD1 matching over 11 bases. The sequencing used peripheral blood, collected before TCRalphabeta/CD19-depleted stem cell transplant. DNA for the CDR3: TGTGCCAGCAGTCCCGGGACAGGGGGTTACTATGGCTACACCTTC. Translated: CASSPGTGGYYGYTF.